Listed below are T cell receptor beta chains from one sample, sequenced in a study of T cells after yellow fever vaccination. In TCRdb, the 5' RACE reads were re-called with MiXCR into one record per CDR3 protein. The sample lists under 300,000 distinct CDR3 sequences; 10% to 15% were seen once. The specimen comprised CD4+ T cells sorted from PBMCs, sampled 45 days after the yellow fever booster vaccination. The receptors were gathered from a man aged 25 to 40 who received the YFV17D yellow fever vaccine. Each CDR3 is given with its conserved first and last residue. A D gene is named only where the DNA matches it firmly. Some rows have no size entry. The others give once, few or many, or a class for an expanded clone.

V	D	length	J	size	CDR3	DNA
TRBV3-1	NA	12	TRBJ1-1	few	CASSHGNTEAFF	TGTGCCAGCAGCCACGGTAACACTGAAGCTTTCTTT
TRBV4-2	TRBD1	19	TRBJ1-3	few	CASSQDRRTGSSSGNTIYF	TGTGCCAGCAGCCAAGATCGAAGGACAGGGTCGAGCTCTGGAAACACCATATATTTT
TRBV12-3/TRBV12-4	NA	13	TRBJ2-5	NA	CASSRDFQETQYF	TGTGCCAGCAGCAGGGACTTCCAAGAGACCCAGTACTTC
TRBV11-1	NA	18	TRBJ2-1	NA	CASSAPGSSSVPYNEQFF	TGTGCCAGCAGCGCCCCTGGTTCTTCCTCAGTTCCCTACAATGAGCAGTTCTTC
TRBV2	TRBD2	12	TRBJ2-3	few	CATGTSEDTQYF	TGTGCCACCGGGACTAGCGAAGATACGCAGTATTTT
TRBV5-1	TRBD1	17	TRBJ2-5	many	CASSSGTGYQYQETQYF	TGCGCCAGCAGCTCCGGGACAGGGTATCAGTACCAAGAGACCCAGTACTTC
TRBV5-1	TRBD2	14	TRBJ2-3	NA	CASSRTSGSDTQYF	TGCGCCAGCAGCCGGACTAGCGGGAGTGATACGCAGTATTTT
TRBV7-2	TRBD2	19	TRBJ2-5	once	CASSLSGGGGRAAEETQYF	TGTGCCAGCAGCTTATCGGGGGGAGGCGGGAGGGCCGCCGAAGAGACCCAGTACTTC
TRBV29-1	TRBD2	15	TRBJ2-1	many	CSVGEGPLSYNEQFF	TGCAGCGTGGGGGAGGGGCCTCTTTCCTACAATGAGCAGTTCTTC
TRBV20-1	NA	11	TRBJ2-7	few	CSAVADYEQYF	TGCAGTGCGGTAGCGGACTACGAGCAGTACTTC
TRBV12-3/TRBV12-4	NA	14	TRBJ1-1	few	CASSLAVMNTEAFF	TGTGCCAGCAGTTTGGCGGTAATGAACACTGAAGCTTTCTTT